This TCR beta chain stems from a study of T-cell memory formation after mild COVID-19. General study results and limits: Within pre-infection memory, some responding clones were found, suggesting cross-reactive memory joined. Contracting clones, day 15 to 85, had balanced CD4/CD8, and later expanders favored CD4+.

The germline gives CDR1 SGHRS, CDR2 YFSETQ. The CDR3 has 15 amino acids. Trimming took off 1 base at V and 9 bases at J, with 17 bases between the two ends. In its sample, this clonotype was seen a few times. Its specificity is not known. 5'RACE with constant-segment primers yielded barcoded, UMI-tagged TCR alpha and TCR beta cDNA libraries. TCRdb analysed the 5' RACE reads with MiXCR anew, one entry per CDR3 protein. The sample shows about 350,000 distinct CDR3 sequences, approximately 13% of them seen only once. The sample was PBMCs or a T cell subset sorted from them (not recorded which). The chain employs TRBV5-1 and TRBJ2-1, with TRBD2 as a possible D gene (5 bases). This clonotype was sampled from a young man who had mild COVID-19 (a few samples of this study predate the infection). Cell type and time point are not known. The CDR3 nucleotides are TGCGCCAGCAGCTTGAGCCCGAGCCGGGATTCTGAGCAGTTCTTC. This sequence encodes CASSLSPSRDSEQFF.